This T cell receptor (beta chain) was identified during a study of STAT5B mutations in CD4+ large granular lymphocyte leukemia. Study-level findings and limits: Patient CD4-sorted repertoires looked more clonal than healthy CD4+ repertoires, even without putative leukemic clones. Without HLA matching, higher CD4+ than CD8+ T-LGLL clonality could reflect small sample size.

In the original workflow: Productive clonotypes were detectable down to 2.59 x 10-5 frequency. Clones were read by immunoSEQ multiplex PCR, and TCRdb kept only the in-frame ones, dropping some. D and trimming come from the DNA, and the V and J calls and clone size come from that table. The sample includes under 40,000 clones, around 70% seen only once; the top ten take around 0.44%. CDR1 KGHSH and CDR2 LQKENI come from the germline V gene. This CDR3 contains 15 residues. The ends lost 0 bases at V and 8 bases at J; junction bases unmatched: 5. With respect to this clone: Its antigen is not known.

The chain recombines TRBV18 with TRBJ1-4; 8 nucleotides agree with TRBD1. The source of this sequence is a human donor in good health. Sequencing input: CD4+ T cells from blood buffy coats. CDR3 sequence (DNA): TGTGCCAGCTCACCACCCAACAGGGGGGGAGAAAAACTGTTTTTT. Its protein is CASSPPNRGGEKLFF.